This entry describes one T cell receptor beta chain. Its matching antigen is unknown. The data derive from a study of T cells in Graves' hyperthyroidism and ophthalmopathy. Notes on the study in general: Blood also contained most expanded thyroid clonotypes above 0.001. Ophthalmopathy was identified by the model a median about 6 months ahead of onset.

CDR1 is MNHNS, CDR2 SASEGT, per germline. The CDR3 spans 16 residues. The V and J ends lost 4 bases and 4 bases respectively, with 17 bases between them. The TCR beta CDR3 regions underwent amplification using RNA transcripts as the source. Initially, a first-round RT-PCR of the TCR CDR3 employed the HTBI primer set. Via MiXCR, TCRdb re-called the multiplex PCR reads, giving one row per CDR3 protein. The repertoire has 300,000 to 350,000 distinct CDR3 sequences, roughly 13% of them found once; the top ten carry around 25%. Patients were excluded for uncontrolled infection, other autoimmune disease, pregnancy or lactation. Approximately 10 ml of fresh peripheral blood supplied the PBMCs.

The source is a woman in her thirties with Graves' hyperthyroidism. The J gene is TRBJ1-3, the V gene TRBV6-1; D gene unclear. The specimen sequenced was blood. Here the CDR3 reads CASSGAAPTEGNTIYF. Here the CDR3 DNA reads TGTGCCAGCAGTGGGGCCGCTCCCACAGAGGGAAACACCATATATTTT.